These 21 T cell receptor beta chains originate from one sample sequenced in a study of blood T cells in healthy people across ages. A J-beta primer mix and a sample-barcoded 5' primer were used in a second PCR of about 7 to 12 cycles. Via MiXCR, TCRdb re-called the 5' RACE reads, giving one row per CDR3 protein. The top ten hold 10% to 15% of the sample, which has approximately 900,000 distinct CDR3 sequences, roughly 50% seen once. The sequencing input was blood. The receptors shown here come from a young man in good health.

This clonotype has a handful of counts. CDR3 amino acids: CASSPRGGSGANVLTF. In nucleotides, the CDR3 is TGTGCCAGCAGTCCCCGGGGAGGGTCTGGGGCCAACGTCCTGACTTTC. V usage is TRBV6-2 or TRBV6-3 and J usage is TRBJ2-6; 7 nucleotides match TRBD2. V dropped 5 bases and J dropped 1; count of bases not matched to a gene: 5. This CDR3 is built from 16 residues. Per germline, CDR1 MNHEY and CDR2 SVGEGT.

The rearrangement uses TRBV4-2 and TRBJ2-1; D unclear. V was cut by 2 bases and J by 7 bases, with 15 bases left in between. The CDR3 extends over 15 amino acids. Germline CDR1 is LGHNA and CDR2 is YNFKEQ. CDR3 loop: CASSQSTSVGNEQFF. CDR3 nucleotide sequence: TGTGCCAGCAGCCAATCCACCTCCGTGGGTAATGAGCAGTTCTTC.

V gene TRBV20-1 combines with J gene TRBJ2-7; 15 nucleotides line up with TRBD2. Germline V gene lookup returns CDR1 DFQATT and CDR2 SNEGSKA (reference sequence). This CDR3 is built from 17 residues. The ends lost 0 bases at V and 2 bases at J; junction bases unmatched: 5. Here the CDR3 reads CSARDRTSGGDTYEQYF. The CDR3 bases are TGCAGTGCTAGAGACCGGACTAGCGGGGGGGATACCTACGAGCAGTACTTC.

The chain carries TRBV12-3 or TRBV12-4 and TRBJ1-2; D not certain. Trimming stripped 5 bases from V and 6 bases from J, with 13 bases between. The CDR3 is made up of 13 amino acids. Written as DNA, the CDR3 is TGTGCCAGCAGTCCTCTCCCGGGAAATGGCTACACCTTC. This sequence encodes CASSPLPGNGYTF.

This clonotype was observed a few times. This chain connects TRBV5-1 to TRBJ2-5; TRBD1 matches 8 bases. The J call may be wrong; the DNA end is better matched by TRBJ2-7. This CDR3 is built from 14 residues. The germline V gene encodes CDR1 SGHRS and CDR2 YFSETQ. CDR3 DNA: TGCGCCAGCAGCTTTACGGGACAGGCCTACGAGCAGTACTTC. Protein sequence: CASSFTGQAYEQYF.

This clonotype was counted at least ten times. The chain links TRBV7-9 to TRBJ2-3; maybe TRBD2 (5 bases). With 8 bases removed from V and 0 bases from J, the gap between germline ends came to 18 bases. Germline assignment: CDR1 SEHNR and CDR2 FQNEAQ (reference sequence). The CDR3 extends over 16 amino acids. The CDR3 region is CASGARRLTSTDTQYF. The CDR3 region has the DNA TGTGCCAGCGGTGCTAGGAGGTTAACTAGCACAGATACGCAGTATTTT.

This chain uses TRBV5-1 with TRBJ2-2, with a tentative D call TRBD2 (5 bases). Trimming took off 4 bases at V and 1 base at J, with 8 bases between the two ends. CDR3 length: 14 amino acids. Germline CDR1 SGHRS, CDR2 YFSETQ. CDR3 in amino acids: CASSPDWNTGELFF. DNA of the CDR3: TGCGCCAGCAGCCCGGACTGGAACACCGGGGAGCTGTTTTTT.

V is TRBV7-2 and J is TRBJ2-3, with D possibly matching TRBD2 (7 bases). Germline CDR1 is SGHTA and CDR2 is FQGNSA. V was clipped by 8 bases and J by 4 bases, with 16 bases between them. The CDR3 spans 14 residues. CDR3 amino acids: CASGIGGGADTQYF. CDR3 bases: TGTGCCAGCGGAATAGGGGGGGGTGCAGATACGCAGTATTTT.

As concerns this clonotype: A clone one base away is much larger, so this may be a read error. CDR3 bases: TGTGCCAGCAGTTTCGGGTTAGCGGGGGTCACCTACAATGAGCAGTACTTC. Protein product: CASSFGLAGVTYNEQYF. The chain employs TRBV12-3 or TRBV12-4 and TRBJ2-7, with TRBD2 matching 9 bases. This CDR3 contains 17 residues. The V gene end was trimmed by 3 bases and the J gene end by 7 bases; junction bases not matched to a gene: 16.

The V call is TRBV12-3 or TRBV12-4, the J call TRBJ2-3, with 8 bases aligning to TRBD1. V gave up 3 bases and J gave up 3 bases; unmatched junction bases: 8. This CDR3 has 16 residues. This CDR3 reads CASSLARTGLTDTQYF. The CDR3 DNA is TGTGCCAGCAGTTTGGCTAGGACAGGGCTTACAGATACGCAGTATTTT.

About this clonotype itself: A read error may account for a junction end that differs from germline. V and J are TRBV4-2 and TRBJ2-3; D gene unclear. The length of the CDR3 is 15 residues. The germline gives CDR1 LGHNA, CDR2 YNFKEQ. CDR3 sequence: CTSSQERSPADTQYF. CDR3 nucleotide sequence: TGTACCAGCAGCCAAGAAAGGTCCCCGGCAGATACGCAGTATTTT.

This chain joins TRBV9 and TRBJ2-2; possibly TRBD1 or TRBD2 for D (5 bases each). The CDR3 is 15 amino acids. CDR1 SGDLS and CDR2 YYNGEE come from the germline V gene. V lost 0 bases and J 7 bases, leaving 13 bases between the germline ends. DNA for the CDR3: TGTGCCAGCAGCGTAGGTGGCCGGGACCACGGGGAGCTGTTTTTT. It encodes CASSVGGRDHGELFF.

The chain recombines TRBV4-1 with TRBJ2-3; TRBD1 might be the D (5 bases). CDR3 size: 15 residues. Per germline, CDR1 MGHRA and CDR2 YSYEKL. Deletions cut 0 bases from V and 1 base from J, with 8 bases between. The CDR3 sequence is CASSQEVGRTDTQYF. CDR3 coding DNA: TGCGCCAGCAGCCAAGAAGTGGGGCGCACAGATACGCAGTATTTT.

V gene TRBV20-1 combines with J gene TRBJ1-5, with TRBD1 matching 9 bases. CDR3 length: 14 amino acids. Germline CDR1 reads DFQATT; CDR2 reads SNEGSKA (reference sequence). Losses at the gene ends were 0 bases for V and 15 bases for J; bases not matched to a gene: 12. CDR3 DNA sequence: TGCAGTGCTAGAGATAGGGGACAGGGAGTTCCTCGGCATTTT. Protein: CSARDRGQGVPRHF.

This chain joins TRBV24-1 and TRBJ2-6; D unclear. The CDR3 contains 16 residues. V gave up 2 bases and J gave up 4 bases, with 11 bases separating them. Per the germline V gene, CDR1 is KGHDR and CDR2 is SFDVKD. DNA of the CDR3: TGTGCCACCAGTGATTGGGCAGCCGGAGGGGCCAACGTCCTGACTTTC. Its translation is CATSDWAAGGANVLTF.

The rearrangement links TRBV4-1 to TRBJ1-2; 7 nucleotides agree with TRBD1. V lost 3 bases to trimming and J lost 6 bases; unmatched junction nucleotides: 1. The CDR3 extends over 12 amino acids. The germline CDR1 and CDR2 sequences are MGHRA and YSYEKL. This chain's CDR3 is CASSHTGDGYTF. In nucleotides, the CDR3 is TGCGCCAGCAGCCACACAGGGGATGGCTACACCTTC.

This clonotype has more than one count but fewer than ten. This chain links TRBV28 with TRBJ1-1; D may be TRBD1 (5 bases). Looked up from germline, CDR1 is MDHEN and CDR2 is SYDVKM. The CDR3 totals 13 residues. V gave up 3 bases and J gave up 9 bases, with 14 bases separating them. CDR3 DNA sequence: TGTGCCAGCAGTTTCTCCCTTGACAGCAAAGCTTTCTTT. Encoded protein: CASSFSLDSKAFF.

V gene TRBV7-2 combines with J gene TRBJ2-3; D possibly corresponds to TRBD2 (7 bases). The CDR3 sequence is 15 residues long. V gave up 7 bases and J gave up 4 bases, with 18 bases separating them. Germline V lookup: CDR1 SGHTA, CDR2 FQGNSA. The CDR3 region has the DNA TGTGCCAGCACCCCCTTGGGGGGGGGCTCAGATACGCAGTATTTT. Its translation: CASTPLGGGSDTQYF.

Details on this clonotype: An end of the junction differs from the germline gene, which may be a read error. V gene TRBV29-1 combines with J gene TRBJ1-1; the D is unclear. This CDR3 has 12 residues. Germline V gene sequence: CDR1 SQVTM, CDR2 ANQGSEA. CDR3 sequence: CSVEAMGTEAFF. The DNA for the CDR3 is TGCAGCGTGGAAGCGATGGGCACTGAAGCTTTCTTT.

This clonotype occurred a few times. The chain links TRBV6-5 to TRBJ1-2, with 9 bases matching TRBD1. Germline assignment: CDR1 MNHEY and CDR2 SVGAGI. V dropped 4 bases and J dropped 4; count of bases not matched to a gene: 4. This CDR3 is 14 amino acids long. CDR3 sequence (DNA): TGTGCCAGCAGTTTCTTACAGGGGGCCTATGGCTACACCTTC. It yields the protein CASSFLQGAYGYTF.

J is TRBJ2-1 and V is TRBV6-4; TRBD1 matches 9 bases. V was clipped by 0 bases and J by 3 bases; unmatched bases: 3. This CDR3 spans 16 amino acids. CDR1 is MRHNA and CDR2 is SNTAGT in the germline V gene. The CDR3 bases are TGTGCCAGCAGTGACTCGGGGACAGGGTTCTACAATGAGCAGTTCTTC. It specifies CASSDSGTGFYNEQFF.